The next 10 T cell receptor beta chains were all read from a single sample in a study of T cells after yellow fever vaccination. A single record per CDR3 protein comes from TCRdb applying MiXCR to the 5' RACE reads. The repertoire includes approximately 110,000 distinct CDR3 sequences, 6.5% to 9% of them detected once, and around 25% sits in the top ten. The sequencing here drew on CD8+ T cells sorted from PBMCs, taken 45 days after the yellow fever booster vaccination. Receptors originate from a man under 40 who received the YFV17D yellow fever vaccine.

As regards this clonotype: A much larger clone differs from this one at a single base, so this may be a read error. The chain uses TRBV6-1 and TRBJ2-7; TRBD2 might be the D (7 bases). The CDR3 consists of 13 residues. CDR1 is MNHNS, CDR2 SASEGT, per germline. V lost 11 bases, J lost 4 bases, and 18 bases lay in between. The CDR3 here is CAGLEGGEYEQYF. In DNA form, the CDR3 reads TGTGCCGGCCTCGAGGGGGGGGAATACGAGCAGTACTTC.

The sample holds a few counts of this clonotype. CDR3 residues: CASSSGILEKGPTGELFF. CDR3 sequence (DNA): TGCGCCAGCAGCTCCGGGATCTTAGAAAAAGGCCCCACCGGGGAGCTGTTTTTT. The chain has TRBV5-1 and TRBJ2-2, with D possibly TRBD2 on 5 matching bases. This CDR3 contains 18 residues. CDR1 SGHRS and CDR2 YFSETQ come from the germline V gene. V gave up 3 bases and J gave up 4 bases, with 22 bases separating them.

The chain's CDR3 is CSALTSVSSHEQYF. The CDR3 DNA reads as TGCAGTGCCCTGACTAGCGTGAGTTCCCACGAGCAGTACTTC. This chain uses TRBV20-1 with TRBJ2-7, with 8 bases lining up with TRBD2. The CDR3 length is 14 residues. Germline V lookup: CDR1 DFQATT, CDR2 SNEGSKA (reference sequence). The V segment lost 6 bases and the J segment 5 bases; nucleotides outside the gene matches: 12.

This clonotype was counted ten times or more. J is TRBJ2-3 and V is TRBV27; possibly TRBD2 for D (6 bases). Deletions cut 5 bases from V and 2 bases from J, with 17 bases between. Germline-derived CDR1 and CDR2 are MNHEY and SMNVEV (reference sequence). The CDR3 totals 16 residues. As DNA, the CDR3 is TGTGCCAGCAGTGAACCGGGGGAGTCCTCCACAGATACGCAGTATTTT. It translates to CASSEPGESSTDTQYF.

This clonotype was seen ten or more times. The chain employs TRBV27 and TRBJ2-7; D is uncertain. The CDR3 covers 15 residues. The V gene's germline CDR1 is MNHEY and CDR2 SMNVEV (reference sequence). The chain's CDR3 is CARESPGADAYEQYF. CDR3 sequence (DNA): TGTGCGAGAGAATCTCCGGGCGCTGACGCCTACGAGCAGTACTTC.

This clonotype was detected ten times or more. V and J are TRBV12-3 or TRBV12-4 and TRBJ2-4; D gene unclear. V was shortened by 1 base and J by 9 bases, with 13 bases between the two germline ends. The CDR3 has 14 residues. The CDR3 region has the DNA TGTGCCAGCAGTTTAGTCGCCCCGACGGCCATTCAGTACTTC. This gives the protein CASSLVAPTAIQYF.

This clonotype was picked up many times. The rearrangement links TRBV7-2 to TRBJ2-7, with unresolved D. This CDR3 is 15 amino acids long. Germline CDR1 reads SGHTA; CDR2 reads FQGNSA. V was pared by 7 bases and J by 3 bases, with 19 bases between. In DNA form, the CDR3 reads TGTGCCAGCACTCCCGGTTTTAGCAGACACTACGAGCAGTACTTC. Encoded protein: CASTPGFSRHYEQYF.

This chain connects TRBV5-4 to TRBJ2-2; 8 bases are shared with TRBD1. Germline CDR1 SGHNT, CDR2 YYREEE (reference sequence). V lost 9 bases to trimming and J lost 4 bases; unmatched junction nucleotides: 5. The CDR3 has 13 residues. The CDR3 DNA reads as TGTGCCACTCCCGACAGGGGCACCGGGGAGCTGTTTTTT. As protein: CATPDRGTGELFF.

The sample holds many counts of this clonotype. The V gene is TRBV12-3 or TRBV12-4, the J gene TRBJ2-2; D unresolved. The CDR3 is made up of 15 amino acids. Trimming took 4 bases from V and 2 from J, leaving 11 bases between them. CDR3 coding DNA: TGTGCCAGCAGTTCCCTGGGTGCTAACACCGGGGAGCTGTTTTTT. This codes for CASSSLGANTGELFF.

This clonotype was found many times. V usage is TRBV12-3 or TRBV12-4 and J usage is TRBJ2-6; D may be TRBD2 (6 bases). V dropped 3 bases and J dropped 0 bases, with 12 bases sitting between them. This CDR3 is built from 17 residues. This CDR3 is CASSLEGLPSGANVLTF. CDR3 nucleotides: TGTGCCAGCAGTTTGGAGGGTCTACCCTCTGGGGCCAACGTCCTGACTTTC.